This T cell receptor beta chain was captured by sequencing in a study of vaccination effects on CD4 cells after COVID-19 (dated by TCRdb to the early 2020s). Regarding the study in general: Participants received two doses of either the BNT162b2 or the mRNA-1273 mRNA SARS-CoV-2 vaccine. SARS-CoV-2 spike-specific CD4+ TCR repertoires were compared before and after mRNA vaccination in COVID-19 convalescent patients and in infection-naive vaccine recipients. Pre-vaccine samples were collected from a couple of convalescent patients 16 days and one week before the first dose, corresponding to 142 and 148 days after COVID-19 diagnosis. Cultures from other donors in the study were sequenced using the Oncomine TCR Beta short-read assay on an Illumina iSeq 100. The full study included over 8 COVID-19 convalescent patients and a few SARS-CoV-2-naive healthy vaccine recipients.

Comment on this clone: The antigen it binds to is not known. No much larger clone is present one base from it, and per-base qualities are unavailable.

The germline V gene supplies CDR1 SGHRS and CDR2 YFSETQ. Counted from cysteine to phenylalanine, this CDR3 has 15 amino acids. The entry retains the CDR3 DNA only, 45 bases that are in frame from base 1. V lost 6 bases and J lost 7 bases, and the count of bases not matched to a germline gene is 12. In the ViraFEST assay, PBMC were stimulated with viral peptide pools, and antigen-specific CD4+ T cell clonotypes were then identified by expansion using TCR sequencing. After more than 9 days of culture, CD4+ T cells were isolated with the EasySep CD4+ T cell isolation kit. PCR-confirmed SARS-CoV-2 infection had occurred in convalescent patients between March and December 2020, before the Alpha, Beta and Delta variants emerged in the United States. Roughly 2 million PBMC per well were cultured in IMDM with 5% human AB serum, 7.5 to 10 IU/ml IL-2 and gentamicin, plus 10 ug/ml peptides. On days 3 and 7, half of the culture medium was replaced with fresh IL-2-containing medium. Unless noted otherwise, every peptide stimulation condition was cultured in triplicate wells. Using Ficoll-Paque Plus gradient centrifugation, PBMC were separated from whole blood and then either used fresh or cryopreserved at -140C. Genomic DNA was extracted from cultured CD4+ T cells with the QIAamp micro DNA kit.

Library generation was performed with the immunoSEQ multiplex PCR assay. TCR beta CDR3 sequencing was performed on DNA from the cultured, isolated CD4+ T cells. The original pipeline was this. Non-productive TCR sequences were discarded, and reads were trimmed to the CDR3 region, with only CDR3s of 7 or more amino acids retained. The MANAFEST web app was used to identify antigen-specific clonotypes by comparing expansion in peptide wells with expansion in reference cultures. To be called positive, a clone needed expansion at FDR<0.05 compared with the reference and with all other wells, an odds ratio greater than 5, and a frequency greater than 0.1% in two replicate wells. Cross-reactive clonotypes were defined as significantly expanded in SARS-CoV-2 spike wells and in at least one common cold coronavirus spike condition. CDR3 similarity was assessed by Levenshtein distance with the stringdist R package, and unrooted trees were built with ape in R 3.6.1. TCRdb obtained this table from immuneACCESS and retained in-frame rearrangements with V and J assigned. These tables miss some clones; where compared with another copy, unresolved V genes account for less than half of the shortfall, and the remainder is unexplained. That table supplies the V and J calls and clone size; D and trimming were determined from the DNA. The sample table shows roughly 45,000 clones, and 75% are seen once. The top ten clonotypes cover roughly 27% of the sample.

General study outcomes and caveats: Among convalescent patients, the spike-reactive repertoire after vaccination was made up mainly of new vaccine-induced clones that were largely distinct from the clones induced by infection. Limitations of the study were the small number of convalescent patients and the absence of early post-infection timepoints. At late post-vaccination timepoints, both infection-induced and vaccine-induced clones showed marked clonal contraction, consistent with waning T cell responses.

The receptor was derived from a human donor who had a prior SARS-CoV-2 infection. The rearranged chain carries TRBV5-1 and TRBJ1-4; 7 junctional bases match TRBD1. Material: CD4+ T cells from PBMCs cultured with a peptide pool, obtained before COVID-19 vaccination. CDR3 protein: CASNIQGGFGEKLFF. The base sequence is TGCGCCAGCAACATTCAGGGGGGGTTTGGTGAAAAACTGTTTTTT.